The text below deals with one TCR beta chain. This clonotype was detected many times. Its antigen is currently not known. Base qualities were left out, and no much larger clone turns up one base away. Inclusive of the bounding cysteine and phenylalanine, the CDR3 is 15 residues long. CDR3 DNA is the only sequence kept; it has 45 bases, read in frame from the first base. From a lookup of the germline V gene, CDR1 and CDR2 are SNHLY and FYNNEI. V and J are trimmed by 5 bases and 1 base, and the gene matches miss 4 bases of the junction. This sample was included in a study of regulatory T cells in long-lasting Graves disease (dated by TCRdb to the early 2020s). As for the study more broadly: Patients with newly diagnosed Graves' disease had been on antithyroid drugs for under 3 months. Peripheral blood TCR sequencing and RNA sequencing compared persistent Graves' disease patients with newly diagnosed Graves' disease patients. The study was registered as a clinical trial and conducted in China. A total of roughly 35 samples underwent TCR sequencing, from roughly 13 patients with persistent Graves' disease and some 20 patients with newly diagnosed Graves' disease.

The study at large found these results: A larger number of public clonotypes was shared among persistent patients (approximately 3,000) than among newly diagnosed patients (around 890). Only peripheral blood was studied, because thyroid tissue, the primary lesion, was inaccessible. The small sample size was acknowledged by the authors as a limitation that may reduce accuracy. Sequencing and analysis were restricted to the TCR beta chain. TRBV28, TRBJ1-2 and TRBJ2-5 were preferentially used in persistent disease, while TRBV20-1 and TRBJ2-1 were favored in newly diagnosed disease. Lower TCR Shannon entropy and fewer highly expanded clones were observed in persistent Graves' disease patients than in newly diagnosed patients, which suggested clonal expansion.

The intended sense of this specimen's time point label: newly diagnosed GD, antithyroid drugs for less than 3 months. For both TCR sequencing and RNA sequencing, RNA was extracted from PBMCs using TRIzol. The diagnosis of Graves' disease followed American Thyroid Association guidelines. The patients came from an endocrinology department in Xi'an, China. From each patient, nine milliliters of peripheral blood was collected into an EDTA anticoagulant tube. PBMCs were isolated by Ficoll Paque Plus density gradient separation without further T cell sorting. An Agilent 2100 Bioanalyzer and agarose gel were used to check RNA quality, while a NanoDrop 2000 measured RNA concentration. Library creation used multiplex PCR. For sequencing, an Illumina HiSeq 4000 was employed. iRepertoire HTBI primers and Arm-PCR amplification of CDR3 regions were used to construct TCR beta libraries. Gel purification was performed on PCR products prior to sequencing. Concerning the study's data processing: Across samples, 60 to 70 TRBV and around 15 TRBJ segments were identified and used for gene usage analysis of CDR3 amino acid clonotypes. Filtered high-quality paired reads were merged into contigs using COPE and FqMerger. Contigs were aligned with BLAST to IMGT TRBV, TRBD and TRBJ reference genes, and CDR3 was defined per IMGT. Highly expanded clones were defined as clonotypes with a frequency above 0.1%. Repertoire diversity was measured by Shannon entropy, and V-J evenness by the Gini coefficient. Clonotypes shared by more than one individual were considered public. The public reads were reprocessed in TCRdb via fastp at Q25 and MiXCR, keeping in-frame beta chains. All rows with the same CDR3 protein become a single entry with the most common DNA and genes. TCRdb assigned the V and J calls; the authors' analysis was not used. The sample yields under 500,000 distinct CDR3 sequences; about 17% were counted once. The ten top clones hold about 10% of the sample.

These data also featured in a second study, about T cells in Graves' hyperthyroidism and ophthalmopathy. From the second report: Stable Graves' hyperthyroidism was defined as the absence of progression to ophthalmopathy over 18 months of follow-up. Hyperthyroidism patients were newly diagnosed, had a disease duration of under 2 months, and were aged 18 to 65 years. Any patient with an uncontrolled infection, another autoimmune disease, pregnancy or lactation was excluded. Diagnoses relied on clinical symptoms, serum thyroxine and TRAb, thyroid ultrasound and orbital computed tomography. A first-round RT-PCR of the TCR CDR3 used the HTBI primer set with the Qiagen OneStep RT-PCR kit. Most expanded thyroid clonotypes (frequency above 0.001) were also detected in blood, suggesting blood repertoires may reflect thyroid immune responses. Ophthalmopathy was separated from stable hyperthyroidism by a 13 V-J signature model, with about 88% sensitivity and roughly 81% specificity obtained in cross-validation and 80%/75% obtained in testing. In validation, the model predicted progression to ophthalmopathy a median of 6.5 months before onset, with about 71% sensitivity and roughly 72% specificity. TCR V-J signatures able to tell the groups apart were searched for in a discovery cohort of 90 to 100 patients, of whom 43 had Graves' ophthalmopathy and about 60 had stable Graves' hyperthyroidism. An independent validation cohort of around 19 hyperthyroidism patients and about 16 patients who later progressed to ophthalmopathy tested prospective prediction of ophthalmopathy. The 90 or so discovery patients were randomly split 7:3 into training and test sets. Thyroid tissue and blood T-cell repertoires from about 6 Graves' hyperthyroidism patients were also compared in the study. Following sampling, methimazole starting at 30 mg daily was given to hyperthyroidism patients, and high-dose intravenous methylprednisolone was given to ophthalmopathy patients. Libraries were constructed in a second round of multiplex PCR, after which size selection and purification were performed. Sequencing of the libraries was done on an Illumina HiSeq2000 using paired-end 100 bp reads. Raw data were processed with SOAPnuke, discarding reads with adapters, uncalled bases, mean Phred below 15, or no exact constant-primer or identifier match. High-quality paired reads were merged using COPE v1.2.5, and each unique nucleotide sequence was defined as a clonotype. MiTCR v1.1 was used to align the clonotypes against IMGT TRBV, TRBD and TRBJ reference segments. Analysis was restricted to V-J combinations with a frequency above 0.0001, which covered roughly 99% of repertoires. The TCS score was defined as the ratio of F50 (clonal expansion) to E x V (chaos), calculated using BLOSUM62-based TCRdist between CDR3 peptides within each V-J. Welch's t-statistics and random forest reduced 514 V-J features to roughly 13, which were used in a naive Bayes classifier (R e1071). Sample size was not statistically predetermined, and investigators were not blinded to group allocation. The paper describes TCR Vbeta CDR3 sequencing of around 140 peripheral blood samples, made up of 40 to 45 ophthalmopathy patients, around 78 hyperthyroidism patients and 17 progressor patients.

The V and J genes are TRBV2 and TRBJ2-2, and 7 bases in between align with TRBD1. Sample: peripheral blood mononuclear cells (PBMCs), taken at new diagnosis, from a patient treated with antithyroid drugs. This receptor was taken from a woman aged 25 to 45 with Graves disease. Donor details come from another sample of the same person, matched by shared clones. The nucleotides read TGTGCCAGCAGTACCGACAGGGTGAACACCGGGGAGCTGTTTTTT. Its protein reads: CASSTDRVNTGELFF.